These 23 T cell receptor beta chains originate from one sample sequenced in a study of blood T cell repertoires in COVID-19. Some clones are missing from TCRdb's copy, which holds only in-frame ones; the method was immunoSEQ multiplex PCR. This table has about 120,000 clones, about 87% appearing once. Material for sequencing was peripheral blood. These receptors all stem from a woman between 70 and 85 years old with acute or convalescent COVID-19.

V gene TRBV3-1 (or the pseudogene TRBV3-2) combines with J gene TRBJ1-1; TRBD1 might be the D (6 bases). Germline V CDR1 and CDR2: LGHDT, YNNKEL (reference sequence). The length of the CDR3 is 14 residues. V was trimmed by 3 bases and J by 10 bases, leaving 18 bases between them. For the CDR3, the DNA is TGTGCCAGCAGCCAGGACAGTCCAAGCACTTCAGCTTTCTTT. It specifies CASSQDSPSTSAFF.

CDR3 protein: CASFESSNQPQHF. CDR3 nucleotide sequence: TGTGCCAGCTTCGAGTCTAGCAATCAGCCCCAGCATTTT. The gene calls are TRBV6-5 and TRBJ1-5; D unclear. Germline V CDR1 and CDR2: MNHEY, SVGAGI. Trimming shortened V by 8 bases and J by 0 bases, and 8 bases separated the two germline ends. The CDR3 is 13 residues long.

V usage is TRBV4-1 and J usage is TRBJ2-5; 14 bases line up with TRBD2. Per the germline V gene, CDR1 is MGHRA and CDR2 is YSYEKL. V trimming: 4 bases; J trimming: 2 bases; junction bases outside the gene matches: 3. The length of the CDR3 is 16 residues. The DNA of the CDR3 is TGCGCCAGCAGCCGGGGACTAGCGGGGGAACAAGAGACCCAGTACTTC. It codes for CASSRGLAGEQETQYF.

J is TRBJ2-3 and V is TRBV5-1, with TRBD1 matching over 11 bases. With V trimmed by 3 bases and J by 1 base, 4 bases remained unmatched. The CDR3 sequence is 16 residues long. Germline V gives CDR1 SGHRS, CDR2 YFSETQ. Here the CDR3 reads CASSSGQGARTDTQYF. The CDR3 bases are TGCGCCAGCAGCTCAGGACAGGGGGCCCGCACAGATACGCAGTATTTT.

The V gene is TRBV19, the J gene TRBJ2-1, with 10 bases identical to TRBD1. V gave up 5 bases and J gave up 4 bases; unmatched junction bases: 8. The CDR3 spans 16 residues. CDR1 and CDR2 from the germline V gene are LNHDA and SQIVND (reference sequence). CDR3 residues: CASSPAGDRGYNEQFF. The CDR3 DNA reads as TGTGCCAGTAGTCCGGCGGGGGACAGGGGATACAATGAGCAGTTCTTC.

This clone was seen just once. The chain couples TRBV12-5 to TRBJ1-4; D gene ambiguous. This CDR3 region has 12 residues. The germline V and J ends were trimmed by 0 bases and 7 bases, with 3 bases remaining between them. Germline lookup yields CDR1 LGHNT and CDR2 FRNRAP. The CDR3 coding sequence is TGTGCTAGTGGTTTGGTCCTTGAAAAACTGTTTTTT. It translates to CASGLVLEKLFF.

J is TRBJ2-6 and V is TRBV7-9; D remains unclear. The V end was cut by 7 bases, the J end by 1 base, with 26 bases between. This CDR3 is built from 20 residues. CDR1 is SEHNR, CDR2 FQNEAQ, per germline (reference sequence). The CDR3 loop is CASTPLARPTAPSGANVLTF. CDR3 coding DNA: TGTGCCAGCACCCCTTTAGCCCGGCCGACTGCGCCGTCTGGGGCCAACGTCCTGACTTTC.

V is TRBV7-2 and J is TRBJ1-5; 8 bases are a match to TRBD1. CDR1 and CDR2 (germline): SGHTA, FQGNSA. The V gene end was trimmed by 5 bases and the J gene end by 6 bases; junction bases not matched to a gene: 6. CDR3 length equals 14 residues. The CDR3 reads CASSTGQGAQPQHF. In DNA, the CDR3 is TGTGCCAGCAGCACTGGACAGGGCGCTCAGCCCCAGCATTTT.

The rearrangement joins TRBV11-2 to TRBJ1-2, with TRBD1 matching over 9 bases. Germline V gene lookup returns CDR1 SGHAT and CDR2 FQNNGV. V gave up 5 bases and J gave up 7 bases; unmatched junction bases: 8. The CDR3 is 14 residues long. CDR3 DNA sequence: TGTGCCAGCAGCCCCGGGACAGGGTCGCCTGGCTACACCTTC. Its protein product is CASSPGTGSPGYTF.

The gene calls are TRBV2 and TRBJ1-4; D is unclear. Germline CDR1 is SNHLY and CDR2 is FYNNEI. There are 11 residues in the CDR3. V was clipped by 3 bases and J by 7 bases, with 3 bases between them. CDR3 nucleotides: TGTGCCAGCAGTGATCGTGAAAAACTGTTTTTT. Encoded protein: CASSDREKLFF.

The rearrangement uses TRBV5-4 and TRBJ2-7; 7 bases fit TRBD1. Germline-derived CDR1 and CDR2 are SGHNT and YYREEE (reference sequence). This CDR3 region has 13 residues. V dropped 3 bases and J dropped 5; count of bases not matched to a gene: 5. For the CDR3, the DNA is TGTGCCAGCAGCTACTTAACAGGGGACGAGCAGTACTTC. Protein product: CASSYLTGDEQYF.

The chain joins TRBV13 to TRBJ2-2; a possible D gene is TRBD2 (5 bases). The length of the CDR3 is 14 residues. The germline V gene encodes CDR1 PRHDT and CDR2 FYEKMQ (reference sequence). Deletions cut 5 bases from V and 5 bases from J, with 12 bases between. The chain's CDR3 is CASSVRPGTGELFF. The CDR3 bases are TGTGCCAGCAGCGTTCGTCCGGGGACCGGGGAGCTGTTTTTT.

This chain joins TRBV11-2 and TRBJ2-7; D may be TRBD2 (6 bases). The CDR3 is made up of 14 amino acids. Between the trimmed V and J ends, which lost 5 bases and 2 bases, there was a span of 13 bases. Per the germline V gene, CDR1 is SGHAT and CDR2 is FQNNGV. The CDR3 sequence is CASSGDPGAYEQYF. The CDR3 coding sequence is TGTGCCAGCAGCGGGGATCCGGGGGCCTACGAGCAGTACTTC.

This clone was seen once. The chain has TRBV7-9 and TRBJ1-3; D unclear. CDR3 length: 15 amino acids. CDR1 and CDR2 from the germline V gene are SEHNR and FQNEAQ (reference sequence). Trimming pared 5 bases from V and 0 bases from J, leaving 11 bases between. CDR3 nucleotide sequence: TGTGCCAGCAGCCACGTCAGGAACTCTGGAAACACCATATATTTT. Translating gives CASSHVRNSGNTIYF.

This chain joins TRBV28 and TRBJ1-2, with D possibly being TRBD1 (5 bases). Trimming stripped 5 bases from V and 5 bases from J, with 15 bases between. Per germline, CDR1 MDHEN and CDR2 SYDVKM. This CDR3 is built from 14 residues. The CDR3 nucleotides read TGTGCCAGCAGTGCAACCGGGGGGGGATATGGCTACACCTTC. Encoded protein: CASSATGGGYGYTF.

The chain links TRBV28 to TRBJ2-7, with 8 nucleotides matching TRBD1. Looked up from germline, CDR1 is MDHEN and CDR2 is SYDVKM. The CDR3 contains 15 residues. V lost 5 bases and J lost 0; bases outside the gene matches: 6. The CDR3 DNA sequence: TGTGCCAGCAGTAGTGGACAGGGAGGCTCCTACGAGCAGTACTTC. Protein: CASSSGQGGSYEQYF.

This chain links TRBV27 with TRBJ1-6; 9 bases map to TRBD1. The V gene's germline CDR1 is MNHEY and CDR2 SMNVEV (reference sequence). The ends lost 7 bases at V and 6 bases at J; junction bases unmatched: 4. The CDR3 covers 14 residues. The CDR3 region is CASTGQGFNSPLHF. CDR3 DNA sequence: TGTGCCAGCACGGGACAGGGTTTTAATTCACCCCTCCACTTT.

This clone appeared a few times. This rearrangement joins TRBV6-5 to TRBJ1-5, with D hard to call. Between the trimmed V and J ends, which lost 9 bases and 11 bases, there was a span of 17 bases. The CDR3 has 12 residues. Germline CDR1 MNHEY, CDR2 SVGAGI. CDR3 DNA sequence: TGTGCCAGTCAGGCGAGGAGGGCGGCCCAGCATTTT. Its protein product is CASQARRAAQHF.

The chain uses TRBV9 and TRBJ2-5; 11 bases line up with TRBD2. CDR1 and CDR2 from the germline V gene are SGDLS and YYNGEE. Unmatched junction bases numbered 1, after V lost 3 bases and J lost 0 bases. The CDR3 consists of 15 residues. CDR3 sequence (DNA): TGTGCCAGCAGCGCTAGCGGGGGGTACCAAGAGACCCAGTACTTC. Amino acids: CASSASGGYQETQYF.

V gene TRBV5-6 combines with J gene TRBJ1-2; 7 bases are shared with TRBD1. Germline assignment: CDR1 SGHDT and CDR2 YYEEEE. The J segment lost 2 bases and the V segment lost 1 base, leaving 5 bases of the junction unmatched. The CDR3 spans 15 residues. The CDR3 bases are TGTGCCAGCAGCTTGAACCCGGGACAGAACTATGGCTACACCTTC. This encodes CASSLNPGQNYGYTF. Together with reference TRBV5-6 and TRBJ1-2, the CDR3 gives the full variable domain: DAGVTQSPTHLIKTRGQQVTLRCSPKSGHDTVSWYQQALGQGPQFIFQYYEEEERQRGNFPDRFSGHQFPNYSSELNVNALLLGDSALYLCASSLNPGQNYGYTFGSGTRLTVV.

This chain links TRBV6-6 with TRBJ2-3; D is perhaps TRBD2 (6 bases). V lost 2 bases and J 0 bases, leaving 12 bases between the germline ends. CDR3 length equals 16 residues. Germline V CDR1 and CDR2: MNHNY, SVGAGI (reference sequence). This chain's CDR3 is CASSYAGTSSTDTQYF. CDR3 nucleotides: TGTGCCAGCAGTTACGCGGGAACCTCTAGCACAGATACGCAGTATTTT.

This chain's CDR3 is CASSRTGPQYF. The CDR3 region has the DNA TGTGCCAGCAGCCGGACTGGCCCACAGTATTTT. This chain connects TRBV12-3 or TRBV12-4 to TRBJ2-3, with a possible D match to TRBD2 (5 bases). V was trimmed by 6 bases and J by 12 bases, leaving 13 bases between them. The CDR3 is 11 residues long.

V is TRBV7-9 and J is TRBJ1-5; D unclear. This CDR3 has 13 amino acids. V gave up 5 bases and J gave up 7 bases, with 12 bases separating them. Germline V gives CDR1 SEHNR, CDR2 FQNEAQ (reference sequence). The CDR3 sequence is CASSPPGGQPQHF. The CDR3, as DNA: TGTGCCAGCAGCCCACCGGGCGGGCAGCCCCAGCATTTT.